The 10 T cell receptor beta chains below come from one sample, sequenced in a study of T cells in women clearing cervical HPV infection. Profiled with immunoSEQ multiplex PCR; TCRdb holds only in-frame clones, not every one. This sample's clone table lists under 20,000 clones. The sequenced sample was blood buffy coat. The receptors were gathered from a woman aged 18-70 years with a cervical HPV16 infection that either progressed to CIN3+ or cleared (not recorded which).

On this clone itself: The CDR3 end is not reached by the read, which stops 3 residues before it; the germline J gene fills it in. The rearrangement joins TRBV20-1 to TRBJ2-7; TRBD1 matches at 9 bases. Germline loops: CDR1 DFQATT, CDR2 SNEGSKA (reference sequence). The CDR3 extends over 15 amino acids. Trimming took 0 bases from V and 1 from J; bases not matched to a gene: 4. The part of the CDR3 DNA that was read is TGCAGTGCTAGAGAGGGACAGGGTCGTTCCTACGAG. It translates to CSAREGQGRSYE. The full CDR3 reads CSAREGQGRSYEQYF.

Turning to this clone: The read falls 3 residues short of the CDR3 end, and the missing part is taken from the germline J gene. The chain carries TRBV29-1 and TRBJ2-1, with D tentatively TRBD1 (6 bases). Germline CDR1 SQVTM, CDR2 ANQGSEA. The CDR3 consists of 13 residues. The germline V and J ends were trimmed by 3 bases and 8 bases, with 14 bases remaining between them. The CDR3 here is CSVERQGIYEQFF. The sequenced CDR3 bases are TGCAGCGTTGAGCGGCAGGGGATCTATGAG.

Regarding this clone: The DNA ends 3 residues before the CDR3 does, and the rest of the CDR3 is filled in from the germline J gene. The V and J genes are TRBV6-2 or TRBV6-3 and TRBJ1-1, with TRBD1 as a possible D gene (6 bases). CDR1 is MNHEY, CDR2 SVGEGT, per germline. This CDR3 is 17 amino acids long. The V end was cut by 2 bases, the J end by 0 bases, with 16 bases between. The CDR3 bases that were read are TGTGCCAGCAGTTACCGCAGGGGCGGTGCCATGAACACTGAA. Translation: CASSYRRGGAMNTE. The full CDR3 is CASSYRRGGAMNTEAFF.

Regarding this clone: The read ends 3 residues shy of where the CDR3 ends; the end is completed using the germline J gene. The chain is built from TRBV27 and TRBJ2-7; no definite D call. The germline CDR1 and CDR2 sequences are MNHEY and SMNVEV (reference sequence). V was clipped by 8 bases and J by 5 bases, with 13 bases between them. This CDR3 spans 12 amino acids. The chain's CDR3 is CASLEHSHEQYF. The sequenced CDR3 bases are TGTGCCAGCCTTGAGCACAGCCACGAG.

A note on this clone: The read ends 3 residues shy of where the CDR3 ends; the end is completed using the germline J gene. This chain joins TRBV10-3 and TRBJ1-2; 8 positions agree with TRBD1. The CDR3 runs 14 residues. The V segment lost 6 bases and the J segment 4 bases; nucleotides outside the gene matches: 7. The germline CDR1 and CDR2 sequences are ENHRY and SYGVKD. CDR3 sequence reads: CAIRSGQGGYGYTF. The sequenced CDR3 bases are TGTGCCATCAGATCAGGACAGGGAGGCTATGGC.

About this clone itself: The observed sequence ends 3 residues before the CDR3 terminus, with the missing tail filled in from the germline J gene. The chain recombines TRBV7-9 with TRBJ1-3; 8 bases align to TRBD1. CDR3 length: 14 amino acids. Looked up from germline, CDR1 is SEHNR and CDR2 is FQNEAQ (reference sequence). V shed 5 bases and J 4 bases; nucleotides not matched to a gene: 4. The sequenced part of the CDR3 DNA is TGTGCCAGCAGCCGACAGGGGTTCGGAAACACC. This encodes CASSRQGFGNT. The CDR3 reads in full as CASSRQGFGNTIYF.

Note on this clone: The missing CDR3 end, 3 residues past where the read stops, is filled in from the germline J gene. The genes are TRBV20-1 and TRBJ1-5; D may be TRBD1 (5 bases). Germline V gives CDR1 DFQATT, CDR2 SNEGSKA (reference sequence). This CDR3 is 16 amino acids long. Trimming cost V 4 bases and J 3 bases, with 19 bases left between them. CDR3 DNA (partial): TGCAGTGCTATTAGTGCGGGGGGACCCCTCAATCAGCCC. It codes for CSAISAGGPLNQP. The CDR3 reads in full as CSAISAGGPLNQPQHF.

About this clone itself: The CDR3 extends 3 residues past the end of the read, so its final part is completed from the germline J gene. The genes are TRBV12-3 or TRBV12-4 and TRBJ1-2, with a tentative D call TRBD1 (6 bases). V was cut by 1 base and J by 2 bases, with 8 bases left in between. CDR3 size: 14 residues. CDR3 DNA (partial): TGTGCCAGCAGTTTAGGCAGGGGAAACTATGGC. Protein product: CASSLGRGNYG. In full, the CDR3 reads CASSLGRGNYGYTF.

Regarding this clone: The CDR3 end falls 3 residues outside the read, so it is completed with the germline J gene. The chain recombines TRBV18 with TRBJ2-5; a possible D gene is TRBD2 (5 bases). Germline CDR1 is KGHSH and CDR2 is LQKENI. Trimming took off 0 bases at V and 3 bases at J, with 11 bases between the two ends. CDR3 length: 15 residues. CDR3 sequence: CASSPPLLAEETQYF. Incomplete CDR3 DNA: TGTGCCAGCTCACCACCGCTGCTAGCCGAAGAGACC.

With respect to this clone: The read finishes 3 residues shy of the CDR3 end, and the germline J gene is used to complete it. The genes are TRBV6-1 and TRBJ1-5; D gene uncertain. Looked up from germline, CDR1 is MNHNS and CDR2 is SASEGT. Trimming removed 2 bases from V and 4 bases from J, with 6 bases in between. The CDR3 sequence is 13 residues long. The CDR3 is CASSERVNQPQHF. CDR3 DNA (partial): TGTGCCAGCAGTGAAAGGGTTAATCAGCCC.